This T cell receptor beta chain derives from a study of T cells in Graves' hyperthyroidism and ophthalmopathy. Note on this clonotype: What it recognizes is unknown. Because it lacks the conserved phenylalanine or tryptophan at the end, this CDR3 is likely a read error.

Any patient presenting with uncontrolled infection, other autoimmune disease, pregnancy or lactation was left out. Study results and caveats: Also found in blood were most expanded thyroid clonotypes above 0.001. For ophthalmopathy, model prediction preceded onset by a median around six months.

Researchers amplified the TCR beta CDR3 regions from RNA transcripts. An initial round of RT-PCR targeting the TCR CDR3 relied on the HTBI primer set. TCRdb used MiXCR to reprocess the multiplex PCR reads, holding one entry per CDR3 protein. Among about 510,000 distinct CDR3 sequences listed, around 43% were seen once. The CDR3 runs to 13 residues. CDR1 SGHTA and CDR2 FQGTGA come from the germline V gene. Trimming stripped 5 bases from V and 3 bases from J, with 10 bases between. The clonotype originates from an adult woman with Graves' disease, either hyperthyroidism or ophthalmopathy (not recorded which). The V and J genes are TRBV7-3 and TRBJ1-1, with D unclear. The sequenced sample was peripheral blood or thyroid tissue (not recorded which). This CDR3 is CASSQQSHTEAFL. The DNA of the CDR3 is TGTGCCAGCAGCCAACAAAGTCACACTGAAGCTTTCCTT.